These T cell receptor beta chains were read from a single sample in a study of OX40 agonist ivuxolimab in advanced cancers. TCRdb keeps only in-frame clones here, not all; method: immunoSEQ multiplex PCR. The sample carries about 22,000 clones, roughly 80% recorded once. The sequences come from CD4+ or CD8+ T cells sorted from blood, collected in a trial of the OX40 agonist ivuxolimab. The receptors stem from an adult with an advanced solid tumor such as melanoma, head and neck, liver or kidney cancer. Each CDR3 is given with its conserved first and last residue. A D gene is named only where the DNA matches it firmly. Size values are once, few and many counts, or a class for expanded clones, and some rows have none.

j_call d_call clone_size v_call cdr3_nt cdr3_aa
TRBJ2-1 - - TRBV6-5 TGTGCCAGCAGTTTTAGCGTGGGTGGTGGAAATGAGCAGTTCTTC CASSFSVGGGNEQFF
TRBJ2-7 TRBD2 - TRBV28 TGTGCCAGCACGGGACTAGCGGGGGACTCCTACGAGCAGTACTTC CASTGLAGDSYEQYF
TRBJ2-3 - once TRBV30 TGTGCCTGGAGTACAACAACAGATACGCAGTATTTT CAWSTTTDTQYF
TRBJ2-2 TRBD1 - TRBV7-9 TGTGCCAGCAGTAAATCAGGGGGCGCCGGGACCGGGGAGCTGTTTTTT CASSKSGGAGTGELFF
TRBJ2-1 - once TRBV28 TGTGCCAGCACCCCGGTTAGGGTGGGCAATGAGCAGTTCTTC CASTPVRVGNEQFF
TRBJ2-5 TRBD2 once TRBV5-1 TGCGCCAGCAGCTCCTTGATGCTAGGGACTAGCGAAGAGACCCAGTACTTC CASSSLMLGTSEETQYF
TRBJ2-5 - - TRBV7-8 TGTGCCAGCAGCTTAGAGACAGGCCAACAAGAGACCCAGTACTTC CASSLETGQQETQYF
TRBJ2-3 - - TRBV23-1 TGCGCCAGCAGTCATCATACGGGCCTGGAAGCAGATACGCAGTATTTT CASSHHTGLEADTQYF
TRBJ2-3 TRBD2 - TRBV11-2 TGTGCCAGCAGCCCCCCCGACAGCGGGAGGGATACGCAGTATTTT CASSPPDSGRDTQYF
TRBJ2-7 TRBD1 - TRBV6-5 TGTGCCAGCAGTTATGGACAGGGGAGTTCCTACGAGCAGTACTTC CASSYGQGSSYEQYF